What follows describes a single T cell receptor (beta chain). Its target is unknown. These data originate in a study of shared clonotypes between healthy human individuals. Assay: immunoSEQ multiplex PCR; the TCRdb copy retains only in-frame clones and omits some. The profile shows about 2.1 million clones, around 93% of them singletons. The CDR3 extends over 16 amino acids. The germline CDR1 and CDR2 sequences are SGHTA and FQGNSA. Trimming removed 4 bases from V and 0 bases from J; junction bases left unmatched: 5. Study-level points and caveats: Naive subsets generally had larger estimated richness than memory subsets.

As defined, naive CD8 cells were CD45RO-negative and positively selected for CCR7, with terminally differentiated effector memory CD45RA+ cells excluded. The genes are TRBV7-2 and TRBJ1-5; 8 bases are a match to TRBD1. This receptor was taken from a man aged 18 to 30 in good health. Some clones in this sample may be carry-over from other donors' samples. The sequencing input was naive CD8+ T cells from PBMCs. The CDR3 is CASSSTGAGSNQPQHF. Written as DNA, the CDR3 is TGTGCCAGCAGCTCGACAGGGGCCGGTAGCAATCAGCCCCAGCATTTT.